What follows are 7 T cell receptor beta chains derived from one specimen sequenced in a study of T cells in Graves' hyperthyroidism and ophthalmopathy. Amplified TCR beta CDR3 regions came from RNA transcripts. First-round RT-PCR of the TCR CDR3 relied on the HTBI primer set. TCRdb re-analysed the multiplex PCR reads in MiXCR, keeping a single row per CDR3 protein. Altogether hundreds of thousands of distinct CDR3 sequences are present, roughly a sixth being singletons, with the ten largest covering 15% to 20%. The sequencing input was blood. The receptors were gathered from a woman aged 50 to 60 with Graves' hyperthyroidism that later progressed to Graves' ophthalmopathy.

This clonotype was seen once. The chain joins TRBV6-1 to TRBJ2-5; D is ambiguous. Between the trimmed V and J ends, which lost 6 bases and 4 bases, there was a span of 15 bases. CDR1 is MNHNS and CDR2 is SASEGT in the germline V gene. The CDR3 covers 14 residues. CDR3 in amino acids: CASRTAPSGETQYF. The CDR3 coding sequence is TGTGCCAGCAGAACTGCCCCCTCCGGAGAGACCCAGTACTTC.

The CDR3 DNA follows: TGTGCCAGCAGTTACGATTTCTTCAGTAGCACAGATACGCAGTATTTT. Translating gives CASSYDFFSSTDTQYF. The chain carries TRBV6-2 or TRBV6-3 and TRBJ2-3, with D uncertain. The CDR3 extends over 16 amino acids. V lost 2 bases and J 0 bases, leaving 12 bases between the germline ends. Germline CDR1 is MNHEY and CDR2 is SVGEGT.

This clonotype has a count of ten or more. The CDR3 region is CASTTGIIPEQYF. In DNA, the CDR3 is TGTGCCAGCACCACGGGAATCATCCCTGAGCAGTATTTT. The gene calls are TRBV6-1 and TRBJ2-3; tentatively, D is TRBD2 (5 bases). The ends were cut back, 7 bases at V and 11 bases at J, with 19 bases in the middle. Looked up from germline, CDR1 is MNHNS and CDR2 is SASEGT. CDR3 size: 13 residues.

In its sample, this clonotype was seen a few times. The V gene is TRBV14, the J gene TRBJ1-5; 8 bases map to TRBD1. CDR3 length equals 16 residues. Germline loops: CDR1 SGHDN, CDR2 FVKESK. With V trimmed by 6 bases and J by 0 bases, 7 bases remained unmatched. CDR3 residues: CASRTTGDHSNQPQHF. CDR3 sequence (DNA): TGTGCCAGCAGGACGACAGGGGATCATAGCAATCAGCCCCAGCATTTT.

This clonotype was seen a few times. One end of the junction varies from germline; a read error may be responsible. The J gene is TRBJ2-5, the V gene TRBV12-3 or TRBV12-4; 8 nucleotides line up with TRBD1. The CDR3 consists of 14 residues. In DNA, the CDR3 is TGTGCCGGCAGTGCCACAGGGGGAGCAGAGACCCAGTACTTC. Translating it yields CAGSATGGAETQYF.

This clonotype has at least ten counts. The CDR3 loop is CSASGRSRVNEQYF. Written as DNA, the CDR3 is TGCAGTGCTAGCGGCCGAAGCAGGGTCAACGAGCAGTACTTC. The genes are TRBV20-1 and TRBJ2-7; TRBD1 is a possible D gene (5 bases). This CDR3 region has 14 residues. Germline V gives CDR1 DFQATT, CDR2 SNEGSKA (reference sequence). V lost 3 bases to trimming and J lost 5 bases, with 17 bases between them.

DNA of the CDR3: TGTGCCAGCAGCGCCGTGCTAGCGGGCTACTACAATGAGCAGTTCTTC. Translating it yields CASSAVLAGYYNEQFF. This chain uses TRBV7-3 with TRBJ2-1; 8 bases fit TRBD2. Trimming cost V 5 bases and J 3 bases; bases outside gene matches: 9. Germline lookup yields CDR1 SGHTA and CDR2 FQGTGA. This CDR3 has 16 amino acids.